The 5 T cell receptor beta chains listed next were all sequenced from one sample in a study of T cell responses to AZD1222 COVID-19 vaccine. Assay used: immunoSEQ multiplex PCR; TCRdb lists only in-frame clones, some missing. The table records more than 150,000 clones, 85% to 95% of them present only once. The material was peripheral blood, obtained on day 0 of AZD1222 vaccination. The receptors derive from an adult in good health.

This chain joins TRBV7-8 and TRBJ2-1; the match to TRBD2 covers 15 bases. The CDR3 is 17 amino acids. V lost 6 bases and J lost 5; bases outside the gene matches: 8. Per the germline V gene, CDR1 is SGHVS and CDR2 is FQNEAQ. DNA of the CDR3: TGTGCCAGCAGGTACGGGACTAGCGGGAGGCGGGACAATGAGCAGTTCTTC. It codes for CASRYGTSGRRDNEQFF.

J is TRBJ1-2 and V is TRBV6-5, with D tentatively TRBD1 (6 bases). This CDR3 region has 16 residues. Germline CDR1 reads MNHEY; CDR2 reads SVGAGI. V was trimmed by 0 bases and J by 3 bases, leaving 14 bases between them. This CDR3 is CASSYSRGALDYGYTF. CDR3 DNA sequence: TGTGCCAGCAGTTACTCGAGGGGGGCTCTGGACTATGGCTACACCTTC.

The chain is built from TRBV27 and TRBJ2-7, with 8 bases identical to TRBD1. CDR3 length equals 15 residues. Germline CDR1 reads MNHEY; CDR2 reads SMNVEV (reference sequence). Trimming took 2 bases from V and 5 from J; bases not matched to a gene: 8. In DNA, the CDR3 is TGTGCCAGCAGTTTACCTGGACAGGGTCGGCACGAGCAGTACTTC. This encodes CASSLPGQGRHEQYF.

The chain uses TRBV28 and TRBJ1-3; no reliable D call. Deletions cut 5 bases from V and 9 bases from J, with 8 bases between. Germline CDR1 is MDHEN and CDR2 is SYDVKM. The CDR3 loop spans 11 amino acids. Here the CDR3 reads CASSRLGTIYF. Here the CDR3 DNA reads TGTGCCAGCAGTCGTCTAGGCACCATATATTTT.

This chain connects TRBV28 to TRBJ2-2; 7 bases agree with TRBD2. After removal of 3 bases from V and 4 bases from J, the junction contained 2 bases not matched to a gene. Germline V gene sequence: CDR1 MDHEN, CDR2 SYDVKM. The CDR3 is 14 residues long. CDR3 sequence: CASSFPGGTGELFF. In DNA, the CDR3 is TGTGCCAGCAGTTTCCCGGGAGGCACCGGGGAGCTGTTTTTT. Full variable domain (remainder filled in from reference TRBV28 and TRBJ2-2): DVKVTQSSRYLVKRTGEKVFLECVQDMDHENMFWYRQDPGLGLRLIYFSYDVKMKEKGDIPEGYSVSREKKERFSLILESASTNQTSMYLCASSFPGGTGELFFGEGSRLTVL.